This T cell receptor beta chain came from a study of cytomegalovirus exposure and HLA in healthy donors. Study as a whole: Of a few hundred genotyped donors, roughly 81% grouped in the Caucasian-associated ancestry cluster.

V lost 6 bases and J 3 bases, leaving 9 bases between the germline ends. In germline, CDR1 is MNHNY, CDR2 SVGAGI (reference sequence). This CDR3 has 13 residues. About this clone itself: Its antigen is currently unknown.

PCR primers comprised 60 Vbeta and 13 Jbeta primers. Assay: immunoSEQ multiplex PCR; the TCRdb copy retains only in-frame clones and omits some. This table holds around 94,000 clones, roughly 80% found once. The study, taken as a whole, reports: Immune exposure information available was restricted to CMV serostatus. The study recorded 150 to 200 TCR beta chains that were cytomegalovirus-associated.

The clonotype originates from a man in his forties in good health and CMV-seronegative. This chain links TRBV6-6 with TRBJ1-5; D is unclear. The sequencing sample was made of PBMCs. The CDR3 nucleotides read TGTGCCAGCAGACTACTTATCAATCAGCCCCAGCATTTT. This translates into CASRLLINQPQHF.